This TCR beta chain was recorded in a study of technical replicates of blood from a handful of donors. The V and J ends lost 2 bases and 6 bases, in that order; junction bases with no gene match: 4. Germline V gene sequence: CDR1 MNHEY, CDR2 SVGAGI. The CDR3 covers 15 residues. Only in-frame clones appear in the TCRdb table, and some are missing; sequencing was by immunoSEQ multiplex PCR. The repertoire holds approximately 79,000 clones, with 95% to 98% as singletons. The TCR originated in a human donor in good health. The V gene is TRBV6-5, the J gene TRBJ2-3, with 11 bases fitting TRBD2. Sample: T cells isolated from PBMCs. CDR3 sequence reads: CASSYVAGGRDTQYF. CDR3 nucleotides: TGTGCCAGCAGTTACGTAGCGGGAGGGAGGGATACGCAGTATTTT.